This T cell receptor (beta chain) emerged from a study of shared clonotypes between healthy human individuals (dated by TCRdb to the early 2020s). For context, the study as a whole: The cohort comprised two women and a few men aged 18 to 49 years. Between about 0.9 and 10 billion PBMCs per donor were obtained by leukapheresis. For each donor, three plates each were used for CD4 naive and CD4 memory, two plates were used for CD8 naive, and one plate was used for CD8 memory. Libraries were prepared and TCR repertoires were sequenced by different laboratories using diverse techniques, in order to increase sequencing depth and limit assay-specific biases. To estimate repertoire size and how much clonotypes are shared between individuals, the study performed deep sequencing of blood TCR repertoires from roughly five healthy adults.

This clone was detected only once. The antigen this receptor binds is unknown. Qualities for individual bases were not recorded, and no much larger clone is one base off. The paper's findings and limits, for the study overall: Based on pairwise subsampling, the degree of clonotype sharing among donors was expected to be affected by sequencing depth. Around 5.4% of naive CD4, 3.5% of naive CD8, roughly 2.4% of memory CD4, and 0.4% of memory CD8 clonotypes were shared across several donors. Sampling was limited to blood, and TCR repertoires in tissue likely differ from TCR repertoires in blood. Compared with non-shared clonotypes, the clonotypes found in all four sorted-subset donors had higher generation probabilities. Naive subsets generally had larger estimated clonotype richness than memory subsets did. Because the study included only a small number of donors, the genetic and exposure-history diversity represented was limited. Even with the large sequencing depth, rarefaction of the sorted-subset datasets indicated that sequencing was incomplete.

TCR CDR3 regions were amplified from genomic DNA by multiplex PCR using the deep immunoSEQ assay. Extracted genomic DNA from each cell subset was spread evenly across all wells of several immunoSEQ 96-well plates, with each plate serving as a replicate. For sorted subsets, approximately 0.2 ug of genomic DNA, equivalent to about 30,000 T cell genomes, went into each replicate PCR. The purified libraries were quantified using a Qubit 3.0 fluorometer, sized with a Bioanalyzer 2100, and then quantified again using the KAPA Library Quantification kit. Each immunoSEQ 96-well plate was sequenced on its own single-read 150-cycle Illumina NextSeq 550 flow cell. Per the authors' processing: The immunoSEQ output contained only junctional sequences without quality scores, so filtering could not match that applied to full-length reads. To assign V/J genes and CDR3, sequences were annotated using PyIR, a Python wrapper for IgBLAST v1.9, with IMGT germline references. Reads were filtered out if the reads had weak V/J assignments (E-value above 1e-6), no CDR3, stop codons, out-of-frame junctions, or ambiguous translated residues. V3J clonotypes were defined by identical inferred V gene, J gene, and CDR3 amino acid sequence. The percentage overlap between two repertoires was calculated by dividing the number of shared unique clonotypes by the size of the smaller repertoire. Repertoire richness was assessed with RTK rarefaction, the Chao1 estimator, and Recon v2.1 estimates of unobserved clonotypes. Generation probabilities were computed with OLGA for all TCRbeta clonotypes obtained by the gDNA method from a handful of donors. Sourced from immuneACCESS, this table was stored by TCRdb with only in-frame sequences that have V and J called. A share of the clones is absent; for the studies checked, an unresolved V gene accounts for under half, and the remainder has no known explanation. V and J calls and clone size are as listed in that table; D and trimming were resolved from the DNA. The sample has roughly 2.1 million clones on record, 90% to 95% of them singletons. 1.5% to 2% of the sample goes to the ten largest clones.

For the CD8 naive samples, CD45RO-negative cells were positively selected for CCR7, yielding a CD45RA+CCR7+ population from which TemRA cells were excluded. Healthy HIV-negative adults with no recently reported acute infections or vaccinations were included as donors. Only Caucasian adults living in Nashville, Tennessee, USA were represented among the donors. Blood was collected by leukapheresis, and PBMCs were isolated by Ficoll-Histopaque density gradient centrifugation and then cryopreserved in liquid nitrogen vapor phase. Purity and quantity of every magnetically sorted T cell population were checked by analytical flow cytometry. From each sorted fraction, genomic DNA was isolated and quantified by UV absorbance on a Nanodrop 2000c. Trimming at the junction amounts to 3 bases on V and 6 bases on J, and the germline ends lie 9 bases apart. The germline V gene supplies CDR1 MDHEN and CDR2 SYDVKM. Measured from the cysteine to the phenylalanine, the CDR3 is 12 residues long. Just CDR3 DNA is preserved here, 36 bases in frame from base 1.

Sequencing was performed on naive CD8+ T cells from PBMCs. The cell subset or site label here, explained by the study, means: CD45RA+CCR7+. The sequence joins TRBV28 to TRBJ2-7; no D segment can be confidently identified. This receptor was identified in a man between 18 and 29 years old in good health. Some clones in this sample may be carry-over from other donors' samples. The sequenced DNA: TGTGCCAGCAGTTTCAATCCCAGCGAGCAGTACTTC. It is translated as CASSFNPSEQYF. With all but the CDR3 taken from the reference TRBV28 and TRBJ2-7 genes, the full variable domain is: DVKVTQSSRYLVKRTGEKVFLECVQDMDHENMFWYRQDPGLGLRLIYFSYDVKMKEKGDIPEGYSVSREKKERFSLILESASTNQTSMYLCASSFNPSEQYFGPGTRLTVT.